A selection of T cell receptor beta chains follows, all from one sample in a study of cytomegalovirus exposure and HLA in healthy donors. Assay used: immunoSEQ multiplex PCR; TCRdb lists only in-frame clones, some missing. The sample holds more than 110,000 clones, roughly three quarters seen once. The sequenced sample consisted of PBMCs. The receptors shown here come from a female donor in good health and CMV-seronegative. CDR3s leave out the opening cysteine and the closing phenylalanine or tryptophan.

J gene: TRBJ1-1
V gene: TRBV5-4
CDR3 protein: ASSPGMNTEAF

J gene: TRBJ1-2
V gene: TRBV13
CDR3 protein: ASSVFGGNYGYT

J gene: TRBJ1-2
V gene: TRBV7-9
CDR3 protein: ASSTRDSRYGYT

J gene: TRBJ1-4
V gene: TRBV4-3
CDR3 protein: ASSQDGREGEKLF

J gene: TRBJ1-5
V gene: TRBV10-3
CDR3 protein: AISDPGQSNQPQH

J gene: TRBJ1-4
V gene: TRBV5-4
CDR3 protein: ASSLDGLFATNEKLF

J gene: TRBJ2-7
V gene: TRBV20-1
CDR3 protein: SASNSYEQY

J gene: TRBJ2-2
V gene: TRBV11-2
CDR3 protein: ASSLRGANTGELF

J gene: TRBJ1-2
V gene: TRBV5-4
CDR3 protein: ASSLESGRNYGYT

J gene: TRBJ2-1
V gene: TRBV30
CDR3 protein: AWSRRAGWGQF

J gene: TRBJ2-2
V gene: TRBV11-2
CDR3 protein: ASSVVAGELF

J gene: TRBJ2-3
V gene: TRBV29-1
CDR3 protein: SVDGLAGGLDTQY

J gene: TRBJ2-5
V gene: TRBV19
CDR3 protein: ASSRMRAQETQY

J gene: TRBJ2-3
V gene: TRBV7-2
CDR3 protein: ASSETVSTDTQY

J gene: TRBJ1-3
V gene: TRBV10-3
CDR3 protein: ASLRQRGNTIY

J gene: TRBJ2-5
V gene: TRBV5-5
CDR3 protein: ASSLAYNQETQY

J gene: TRBJ1-1
V gene: TRBV5-1
CDR3 protein: ASRIAGTGNTEAF

J gene: TRBJ2-7
V gene: TRBV29-1
CDR3 protein: SAYRGTYEQY

J gene: TRBJ1-2
V gene: TRBV6-4
CDR3 protein: ASISGGLANYGYT

J gene: TRBJ2-3
V gene: TRBV5-1
CDR3 protein: ASSLDGGGDTQY

J gene: TRBJ2-2
V gene: TRBV2
CDR3 protein: ASSVQTGELF

J gene: TRBJ1-2
V gene: TRBV2
CDR3 protein: ASSEGGTLYGYT

J gene: TRBJ2-1
V gene: TRBV7-3
CDR3 protein: ASSLSPSGGYNEQF

J gene: TRBJ2-7
V gene: TRBV29-1
CDR3 protein: SVGPEAGQY

J gene: TRBJ1-6
V gene: TRBV5-1
CDR3 protein: ASSPQGQGSPLH

J gene: TRBJ2-7
V gene: TRBV9
CDR3 protein: ASSTSGTRGWEQY

J gene: TRBJ2-1
V gene: TRBV7-9
CDR3 protein: ASSLGRGYSYNEQF

J gene: TRBJ2-7
V gene: TRBV28
CDR3 protein: ASSVRQVPYEQY

J gene: TRBJ2-1
V gene: TRBV5-1
CDR3 protein: ASSLRDSAFLEQF

J gene: TRBJ1-2
V gene: TRBV2
CDR3 protein: ASSRDRGPGGYT

J gene: TRBJ1-3
V gene: TRBV28
CDR3 protein: ASSLPDRGPGNTIY

J gene: TRBJ2-3
V gene: TRBV29-1
CDR3 protein: SLIPVSTDTQY

J gene: TRBJ1-1
V gene: TRBV11-2
CDR3 protein: ASSPTRGSTEAF

J gene: TRBJ1-6
V gene: TRBV4-1
CDR3 protein: ASSQEAGGSPLH

J gene: TRBJ1-3
V gene: TRBV4-3
CDR3 protein: ASSQARGNTIY

J gene: TRBJ2-1
V gene: TRBV5-1
CDR3 protein: ASSSGRTTYNEQF

J gene: TRBJ1-2
V gene: TRBV7-3
CDR3 protein: ASSSGTGDYGYT